Here is one TCR beta chain with its context. The antigen remains unidentified. Treatment was busulfan-fludarabine conditioning, a marrow graft, and cyclophosphamide on days +3 and +4. The data are from a study of T cells after posttransplantation cyclophosphamide. Study-wide results and caveats: Donor-recipient repertoire similarity was low at 1-2 months, rising over year one. After PTCy, TRB diversity resembled that of CNI/methotrexate controls.

Measured with immunoSEQ multiplex PCR; TCRdb has only the in-frame clones, and not every one. The sample includes some 8,800 clones, none of them occurring once. Losses at the gene ends were 6 bases for V and 10 bases for J; bases not matched to a gene: 7. The germline V gene encodes CDR1 MNHNS and CDR2 SASEGT. This CDR3 has 14 residues. The sequence was collected from a male patient aged 45-60 years who received an allogeneic stem cell transplant from a related donor and was CMV-positive. The graft donor may account for some of the T cells. The V and J genes are TRBV6-1 and TRBJ1-6, with TRBD1 matching 9 bases. The sample was PBMCs, taken roughly 350 days after allogeneic stem cell transplant with posttransplant cyclophosphamide. The CDR3 loop is CASRSGQGSSPLHF. The CDR3 region has the DNA TGTGCCAGCAGGTCGGGACAGGGTAGCTCACCCCTCCACTTT.